Shown below are 25 T cell receptor beta chains from a single sample sequenced in a study of T cells expressing NK-cell markers. TCRdb reprocessed the 5' RACE reads and reports one entry per CDR3 protein, with no DNA. This sample's table has hundreds of thousands of distinct CDR3 sequences. Sequencing used blood T cells: a sorted CD56 or NKG2C T cell subset, CD4+ or CD8+ T cells, or bulk PBMC T cells (not recorded which). These receptors were taken from a young man in good health.

V gene TRBV12-3 or TRBV12-4 combines with J gene TRBJ1-6; the D call of TRBD1 rests on TCRdb alone, since no DNA is present to check it. The CDR3 has 14 amino acids. The CDR3 reads CASRTWTGNSPLHF.

This sequence joins TRBV10-3 and TRBJ2-3; TCRdb returns TRBD1, unconfirmable since there is no DNA. CDR3 length equals 14 residues. Germline assignment: CDR1 ENHRY and CDR2 SYGVKD. This CDR3 reads CATAGQHFTDTQYF.

V is TRBV6-5 and J is TRBJ2-1; the D call from TCRdb, TRBD1, cannot be confirmed without DNA. The V gene's germline CDR1 is MNHEY and CDR2 SVGAGI. This CDR3 is built from 16 residues. CDR3 sequence reads: CASRPHGRTTYNEQFF.

The chain links TRBV5-1 to TRBJ2-5. Germline V gene sequence: CDR1 SGHRS, CDR2 YFSETQ. The CDR3 totals 13 residues. The CDR3 loop is CASSSDSMETQYF.

The rearrangement joins TRBV4-2 to TRBJ2-7; TCRdb reports TRBD1, a call that lacks DNA to check it against. The CDR3 covers 17 residues. Germline CDR1 LGHNA, CDR2 YNFKEQ. The CDR3: CASSRFSGRGPEGEQYF.

The gene calls are TRBV5-1 and TRBJ2-1; absent DNA, TCRdb's TRBD2 call cannot be checked. The germline CDR1 and CDR2 sequences are SGHRS and YFSETQ. The CDR3 runs to 16 residues. CDR3 amino acids: CASSLEASVSYNEQFF.

This chain uses TRBV27 with TRBJ2-1; TCRdb's D gene call, TRBD2, goes unchecked for lack of DNA. Germline CDR1 is MNHEY and CDR2 is SMNVEV (reference sequence). This CDR3 has 15 residues. The chain's CDR3 is CASSLAGRVHNEQFF.

The chain combines TRBV12-3 or TRBV12-4 with TRBJ2-3. The CDR3 length is 17 residues. CDR3: CASSFFFARPSTDTQYF.

The chain combines TRBV28 with TRBJ1-5. This CDR3 region has 14 residues. The germline V gene has CDR1 MDHEN and CDR2 SYDVKM. The CDR3 sequence: CASSLYGDNQPQHF. The whole variable domain, remainder taken from reference TRBV28 and TRBJ1-5, is DVKVTQSSRYLVKRTGEKVFLECVQDMDHENMFWYRQDPGLGLRLIYFSYDVKMKEKGDIPEGYSVSREKKERFSLILESASTNQTSMYLCASSLYGDNQPQHFGDGTRLSIL.

CDR3 residues: CASSNGQGNQPQHF. This chain connects TRBV28 to TRBJ1-5; TCRdb's D call of TRBD1 is untestable without DNA. CDR1 and CDR2 from the germline V gene are MDHEN and SYDVKM. There are 14 residues in the CDR3.

J is TRBJ1-5 and V is TRBV12-3 or TRBV12-4; TCRdb's D call, TRBD1, is unchecked because there is no DNA. This CDR3 spans 15 amino acids. CDR3 loop: CASGTHRGSNQPQHF.

The chain recombines TRBV6-5 with TRBJ2-1; without DNA, the TCRdb call of TRBD1 cannot be checked. Germline V gene data show CDR1 as MNHEY and CDR2 as SVGAGI. The CDR3 runs 12 residues. The CDR3 loop reads CASSRQGNEQFF.

V and J are TRBV5-1 and TRBJ1-2; TCRdb selects TRBD1, and the lack of DNA leaves this call unchecked. This CDR3 contains 11 residues. In germline, CDR1 is SGHRS, CDR2 YFSETQ. CDR3 protein: CASSIDRAYTF.

The V call is TRBV6-5, the J call TRBJ2-1; TCRdb reports TRBD2, a call that lacks DNA to check it against. The CDR3 extends over 17 amino acids. Germline assignment: CDR1 MNHEY and CDR2 SVGAGI. The CDR3 loop is CASSYSSWLAGLNEQFF.

The chain links TRBV28 to TRBJ2-3; TCRdb outputs TRBD1, but without DNA this stays unchecked. From germline, CDR1 is MDHEN and CDR2 SYDVKM. The CDR3 sequence is 16 residues long. The CDR3 reads CASSLIGQGAIDTQYF.

The chain carries TRBV7-6 and TRBJ2-1; the TCRdb D gene call, TRBD1, has no DNA to confirm it. Germline V gene lookup returns CDR1 SGHVS and CDR2 FNYEAQ. This CDR3 contains 15 residues. The CDR3 sequence is CASSLVGTGGGEQFF.

The rearrangement uses TRBV5-5 and TRBJ2-1; lacking DNA, the TRBD2 call made by TCRdb goes unchecked. This CDR3 is 17 amino acids long. Germline CDR1 SGHKS, CDR2 YYEKEE (reference sequence). The CDR3 loop reads CASSLGGTSGGYNEQFF.

The V call is TRBV5-1, the J call TRBJ2-7. The CDR3 runs to 12 residues. Germline V gives CDR1 SGHRS, CDR2 YFSETQ. The CDR3 region is CASSLGMDEQYF.

V usage is TRBV4-3 and J usage is TRBJ2-1. Germline CDR1 and CDR2: LGHNA and YSLEER. CDR3 length: 16 residues. Here the CDR3 reads CASSQDWTSSYNEQFF.

This chain joins TRBV7-8 and TRBJ2-4. The germline CDR1 and CDR2 sequences are SGHVS and FQNEAQ. This CDR3 is built from 16 residues. CDR3: CASSSEQLPAKNIQYF. Variable domain in full (rest from reference TRBV7-8 and TRBJ2-4): GAGVSQSPRYKVAKRGQDVALRCDPISGHVSLFWYQQALGQGPEFLTYFQNEAQLDKSGLPSDRFFAERPEGSVSTLKIQRTQQEDSAVYLCASSSEQLPAKNIQYFGAGTRLSVL.

The chain combines TRBV29-1 with TRBJ2-1; checking the TCRdb D call of TRBD1 is not possible without DNA. Germline V gene lookup returns CDR1 SQVTM and CDR2 ANQGSEA. The CDR3 covers 18 residues. CDR3 in amino acids: CSANGGQALRSSYNEQFF.

The chain's CDR3 is CASSFSHTQGPSYEQYF. The chain is built from TRBV28 and TRBJ2-7; TCRdb's D call, TRBD1, is unchecked because there is no DNA. Germline CDR1 and CDR2: MDHEN and SYDVKM. The CDR3 consists of 17 residues. The full variable domain, completed using reference TRBV28 and TRBJ2-7, is DVKVTQSSRYLVKRTGEKVFLECVQDMDHENMFWYRQDPGLGLRLIYFSYDVKMKEKGDIPEGYSVSREKKERFSLILESASTNQTSMYLCASSFSHTQGPSYEQYFGPGTRLTVT.

The chain is built from TRBV4-3 and TRBJ2-7; TCRdb gives TRBD2 as the D gene, but with no DNA this cannot be confirmed. CDR3 length: 16 residues. The V gene's germline CDR1 is LGHNA and CDR2 YSLEER. CDR3 in amino acids: CASSQDSGGRAEEQYF.

The chain links TRBV5-4 to TRBJ2-1; without DNA, the TCRdb call of TRBD2 cannot be checked. Germline CDR1 and CDR2: SGHNT and YYREEE (reference sequence). CDR3 length equals 17 residues. The CDR3 reads CASSLLRVGGSYNEQFF.

The chain couples TRBV5-1 to TRBJ2-3; TCRdb lists TRBD2, though no DNA is available to test this call. The CDR3 length is 16 residues. CDR1 is SGHRS and CDR2 is YFSETQ in the germline V gene. CDR3 amino acids: CASSRKTSGSTDTQYF.